Below, 17 T cell receptor beta chains from the same sample are listed, as sequenced in a study of T cells after posttransplantation cyclophosphamide. The table came from immunoSEQ multiplex PCR; TCRdb's copy has only in-frame clones and leaves some out. The sample shows 1,500 to 2,000 clones, about 61% of them seen only once. A marrow graft followed busulfan-fludarabine conditioning, with cyclophosphamide on days +3 and +4. The specimen comprised CD8+ T cells sorted from PBMCs, sampled after allogeneic stem cell transplant with posttransplant cyclophosphamide. The receptors shown here come from a young adult male patient who received an allogeneic stem cell transplant from a related donor, was CMV-positive, and had acute GVHD only. The graft donor may account for some of the T cells.

The chain combines TRBV5-5 with TRBJ2-1; a possible D gene is TRBD2 (7 bases). Germline CDR1 is SGHKS and CDR2 is YYEKEE (reference sequence). The germline V and J ends were trimmed by 4 bases and 5 bases, with 16 bases remaining between them. CDR3 length equals 15 residues. The CDR3 spells CASSQEGGRDNEQFF. CDR3 bases: TGTGCCAGCAGCCAGGAGGGGGGGCGGGACAATGAGCAGTTCTTC.

This clone was seen a handful of times. The genes are TRBV7-8 and TRBJ1-4, with 11 bases lining up with TRBD1. With V trimmed by 7 bases and J by 3 bases, 13 bases remained unmatched. CDR3 length: 18 amino acids. CDR1 is SGHVS and CDR2 is FQNEAQ in the germline V gene. CDR3 DNA sequence: TGTGCCAGCACCAAAAACTCGGACAGGGGGCCGGCTAATGAAAAACTGTTTTTT. Its protein product is CASTKNSDRGPANEKLFF.

V usage is TRBV5-1 and J usage is TRBJ2-7; 7 bases are a match to TRBD1. The CDR3 runs to 13 residues. Germline V gives CDR1 SGHRS, CDR2 YFSETQ. J lost 5 bases, V lost 0 bases, and 2 bases had no gene match. The CDR3 nucleotides read TGCGCCAGCAGCTTGGGACAGGGTAACGAGCAGTACTTC. Protein sequence: CASSLGQGNEQYF.

V usage is TRBV5-6 and J usage is TRBJ1-1, with TRBD1 as a possible D gene (5 bases). This CDR3 region has 13 residues. Trimming pared 2 bases from V and 4 bases from J, leaving 9 bases between. Germline CDR1 SGHDT, CDR2 YYEEEE. DNA for the CDR3: TGTGCCAGCAGCTTACAGGCGCTCACTGAAGCTTTCTTT. This encodes CASSLQALTEAFF.

The chain is built from TRBV15 and TRBJ2-2; 10 positions match TRBD1. The CDR3 sequence is 14 residues long. The trim removed 7 bases at V and 6 bases at J, leaving 5 bases unmatched. Germline values: CDR1 LNHNV, CDR2 YYDKDF (reference sequence). In DNA form, the CDR3 reads TGTGCCACCACCCTTGACAGGGGGCCCGGGGAGCTGTTTTTT. Its translation: CATTLDRGPGELFF.

This sequence joins TRBV10-3 and TRBJ2-1; 12 nucleotides align to TRBD2. Per the germline V gene, CDR1 is ENHRY and CDR2 is SYGVKD. CDR3 length equals 14 residues. V lost 5 bases to trimming and J lost 4 bases; unmatched junction nucleotides: 0. Written as DNA, the CDR3 is TGTGCCATCAGTACTAGCGGGGGGTACAATGAGCAGTTCTTC. The encoded protein is CAISTSGGYNEQFF.

This clone was counted a few times. This chain uses TRBV7-9 with TRBJ2-3; D is possibly TRBD2 (5 bases). V was clipped by 4 bases and J by 4 bases, with 18 bases between them. From germline, CDR1 is SEHNR and CDR2 FQNEAQ (reference sequence). This CDR3 is built from 16 residues. CDR3 loop: CASSSLAEGGADTQYF. CDR3 coding DNA: TGTGCCAGCAGCTCTCTGGCCGAGGGTGGCGCAGATACGCAGTATTTT.

The chain combines TRBV15 with TRBJ2-1, with D uncertain. Trimming cost V 1 base and J 3 bases, with 13 bases left between them. Germline V lookup: CDR1 LNHNV, CDR2 YYDKDF (reference sequence). The CDR3 totals 16 residues. DNA for the CDR3: TGTGCCACCAGCAGAGTCCCTGGGCCCCGCTACAATGAGCAGTTCTTC. This translates into CATSRVPGPRYNEQFF. The full variable domain, rest sourced from reference TRBV15 and TRBJ2-1, is DAMVIQNPRYQVTQFGKPVTLSCSQTLNHNVMYWYQQKSSQAPKLLFHYYDKDFNNEADTPDNFQSRRPNTSFCFLDIRSPGLGDTAMYLCATSRVPGPRYNEQFFGPGTRLTVL.

This chain joins TRBV19 and TRBJ2-7, with a weak D call TRBD2 (6 bases). The CDR3 consists of 14 residues. V lost 3 bases and J 5 bases, leaving 14 bases between the germline ends. Germline lookup yields CDR1 LNHDA and CDR2 SQIVND (reference sequence). The CDR3 bases are TGTGCCAGTAGTATCTTGGCGGGGAGAGACGAGCAGTACTTC. Protein: CASSILAGRDEQYF.

The chain uses TRBV27 and TRBJ2-7; 10 bases are a match to TRBD1. V was pared by 5 bases and J by 4 bases, with 5 bases of the junction left unmatched. The germline gives CDR1 MNHEY, CDR2 SMNVEV (reference sequence). The CDR3 length is 14 residues. CDR3 loop: CASSSRQGAYEQYF. The CDR3, as DNA: TGTGCCAGCAGTAGTAGACAGGGGGCGTACGAGCAGTACTTC.

Here the CDR3 reads CASSWQNTEAFF. The CDR3 DNA reads TGTGCCAGCAGTTGGCAGAACACTGAAGCTTTCTTT. V is TRBV25-1 and J is TRBJ1-1; D remains ambiguous. V gave up 5 bases and J gave up 1 base, with 5 bases separating them. The CDR3 has 12 amino acids. Germline V CDR1 and CDR2: MGHDK, SYGVNS.

The chain couples TRBV4-2 to TRBJ2-1; perhaps TRBD2 as D (6 bases). Per the germline V gene, CDR1 is LGHNA and CDR2 is YNFKEQ. V gave up 1 base and J gave up 8 bases, with 15 bases separating them. The CDR3 consists of 15 residues. CDR3 sequence reads: CASSQVGGTYHEQFF. The CDR3 DNA follows: TGTGCCAGCAGCCAAGTTGGTGGGACTTACCATGAGCAGTTCTTC.

This chain links TRBV6-1 with TRBJ2-7, with no clear D. The CDR3 runs to 11 residues. CDR1 and CDR2 from the germline V gene are MNHNS and SASEGT. V was clipped by 5 bases and J by 5 bases, with 7 bases between them. This CDR3 is CASSYPDEQYF. In DNA, the CDR3 is TGTGCCAGCAGTTACCCAGACGAGCAGTACTTC.

The V call is TRBV27, the J call TRBJ2-2; D is uncertain. Looked up from germline, CDR1 is MNHEY and CDR2 is SMNVEV (reference sequence). The CDR3 runs 12 residues. Trimming took 2 bases from V and 7 from J, leaving 5 bases between them. This CDR3 reads CASSLGLGELFF. CDR3 coding DNA: TGTGCCAGCAGTTTAGGGCTCGGGGAGCTGTTTTTT.

V gene TRBV15 combines with J gene TRBJ1-1; 7 bases agree with TRBD1. The CDR3 contains 15 residues. J was trimmed by 5 bases and V by 7 bases; bases with no gene match: 13. Germline CDR1 LNHNV, CDR2 YYDKDF (reference sequence). CDR3 amino acids: CATIQNPGTVTEAFF. In DNA form, the CDR3 reads TGTGCCACCATCCAAAATCCCGGGACAGTGACTGAAGCTTTCTTT.

The J gene is TRBJ1-2, the V gene TRBV6-5; D not resolved. This CDR3 comprises 12 residues. Trimming took 2 bases from V and 13 from J, leaving 14 bases between them. CDR1 and CDR2 from the germline V gene are MNHEY and SVGAGI. CDR3 nucleotides: TGTGCCAGCAGTTACAAGGCAGCCGGGTGCACCTTC. It translates to CASSYKAAGCTF.

This chain uses TRBV15 with TRBJ2-3, with 12 bases aligning to TRBD2. Germline lookup yields CDR1 LNHNV and CDR2 YYDKDF (reference sequence). The CDR3 is 17 residues long. Trimming took 1 base from V and 4 from J; bases not matched to a gene: 6. CDR3 nucleotides: TGTGCCACCAGCAGAGCTCCGACTAGCGGGGGAGCAGATACGCAGTATTTT. Translation: CATSRAPTSGGADTQYF. The variable domain in full, completed from reference TRBV15 and TRBJ2-3, reads DAMVIQNPRYQVTQFGKPVTLSCSQTLNHNVMYWYQQKSSQAPKLLFHYYDKDFNNEADTPDNFQSRRPNTSFCFLDIRSPGLGDTAMYLCATSRAPTSGGADTQYFGPGTRLTVL.